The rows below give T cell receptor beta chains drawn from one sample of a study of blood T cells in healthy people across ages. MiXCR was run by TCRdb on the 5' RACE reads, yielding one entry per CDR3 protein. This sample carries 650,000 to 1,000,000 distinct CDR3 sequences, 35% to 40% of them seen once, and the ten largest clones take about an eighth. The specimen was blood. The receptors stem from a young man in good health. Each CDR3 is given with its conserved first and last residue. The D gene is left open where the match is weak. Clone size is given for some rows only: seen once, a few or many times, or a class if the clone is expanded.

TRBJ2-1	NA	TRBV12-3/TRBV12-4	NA	CASSLNGNEQFF	TGTGCCAGCAGTTTAAACGGGAATGAGCAGTTCTTC
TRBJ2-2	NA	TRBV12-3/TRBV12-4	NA	CASSPEPVRSTGELFF	TGTGCCAGCAGTCCTGAGCCCGTCAGATCCACCGGGGAGCTGTTTTTT
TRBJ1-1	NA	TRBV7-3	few	CASSLTAGPNTEAFF	TGTGCCAGCAGCTTAACGGCAGGGCCGAACACTGAAGCTTTCTTT
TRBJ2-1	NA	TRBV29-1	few	CSVEVRGGYNEQFF	TGCAGCGTTGAGGTTAGGGGTGGCTACAATGAGCAGTTCTTC
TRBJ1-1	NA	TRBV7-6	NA	CASSPARGGYTEAFF	TGTGCCAGCAGCCCAGCGAGAGGGGGGTACACTGAAGCTTTCTTT
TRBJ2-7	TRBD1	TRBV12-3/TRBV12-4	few	CASTLTGVNEQYF	TGTGCCAGCACCTTGACAGGGGTCAATGAGCAGTACTTC
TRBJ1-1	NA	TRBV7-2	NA	CASSVGRERAEAFF	TGTGCCAGCAGCGTAGGCAGGGAAAGGGCTGAGGCTTTCTTT
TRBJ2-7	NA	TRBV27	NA	CASSPRQTTYNEQYF	TGTGCCAGCAGTCCGCGACAGACTACCTACAATGAGCAGTACTTC
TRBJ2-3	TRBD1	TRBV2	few	CASSVGDRVGDTQYF	TGTGCCAGCAGTGTCGGGGACAGGGTAGGAGATACGCAGTATTTT
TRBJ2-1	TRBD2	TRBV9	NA	CASSEPGLGRADEQFF	TGTGCCAGCAGCGAACCGGGACTAGGAAGAGCGGATGAGCAGTTCTTC